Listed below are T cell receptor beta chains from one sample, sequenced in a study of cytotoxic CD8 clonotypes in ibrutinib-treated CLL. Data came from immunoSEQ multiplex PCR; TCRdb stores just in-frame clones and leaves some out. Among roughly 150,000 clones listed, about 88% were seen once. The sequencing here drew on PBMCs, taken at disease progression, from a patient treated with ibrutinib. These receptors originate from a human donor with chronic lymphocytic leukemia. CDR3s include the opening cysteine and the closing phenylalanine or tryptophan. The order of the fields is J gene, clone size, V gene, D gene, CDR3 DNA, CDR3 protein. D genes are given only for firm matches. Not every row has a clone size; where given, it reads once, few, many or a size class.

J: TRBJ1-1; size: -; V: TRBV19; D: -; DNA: TGTGCCAGTGTGACAAGACAGGCTGAAGCTTTCTTT; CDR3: CASVTRQAEAFF
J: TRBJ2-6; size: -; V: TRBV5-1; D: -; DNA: TGCGCCAGCAGCTTGGGGGACTGGTCTGGGGCCAACGTCCTGACTTTC; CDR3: CASSLGDWSGANVLTF
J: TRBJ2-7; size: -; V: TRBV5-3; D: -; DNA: TGTGCCAGAAGCTTGCCGGGGGCGAGACACGAGCAGTACTTC; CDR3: CARSLPGARHEQYF
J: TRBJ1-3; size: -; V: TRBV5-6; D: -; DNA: TGTGCCAGCAGCTCCGCTACAGGGAGCTCTGGAAACACCATATATTTT; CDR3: CASSSATGSSGNTIYF
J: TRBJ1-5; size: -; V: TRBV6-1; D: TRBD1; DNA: TGTGCCAGCAGTGAAGCTAAAGGGGGGACAGACAGCAATCAGCCCCAGCATTTT; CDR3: CASSEAKGGTDSNQPQHF
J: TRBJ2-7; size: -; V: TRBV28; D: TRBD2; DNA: TGTGCCAGCAGTTTGGCGGGAGGGGTCCACGAGCAGTACTTC; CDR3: CASSLAGGVHEQYF
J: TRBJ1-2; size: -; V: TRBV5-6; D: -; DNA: TGTGCCAGCACCATTCGAATCCGGGACAACTATGGCTACACCTTC; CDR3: CASTIRIRDNYGYTF
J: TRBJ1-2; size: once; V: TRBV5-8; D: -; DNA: TGTGCCAGCTGGGCCGCGGGGGCTTGGAACTATGGCTACACCTTC; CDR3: CASWAAGAWNYGYTF
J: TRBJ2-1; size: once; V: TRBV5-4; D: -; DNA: TGTGCCAGCAGCTTGTTACATAGCTCCTACAATGAGCAGTTCTTC; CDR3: CASSLLHSSYNEQFF
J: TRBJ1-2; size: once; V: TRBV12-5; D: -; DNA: TGTGCTAGTGGTTTGGTAGGGGGAGGGTCAAACTATGGCTACACCTTC; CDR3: CASGLVGGGSNYGYTF
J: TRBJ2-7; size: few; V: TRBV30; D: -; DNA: TGTGCCTGGAGTGAGGGGGTCGAGCAGTACTTC; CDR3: CAWSEGVEQYF
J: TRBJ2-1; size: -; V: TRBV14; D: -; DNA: TGTGCCAGCAGCCCTAGGGGCTTGGGGGACCATGAGCAGTTCTTC; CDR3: CASSPRGLGDHEQFF
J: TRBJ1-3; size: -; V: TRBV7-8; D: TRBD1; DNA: TGTGCCAGCAGCCCCCGGACAGGTTCGGGAAACACCATATATTTT; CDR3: CASSPRTGSGNTIYF
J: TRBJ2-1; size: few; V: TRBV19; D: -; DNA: TGTGCCAGTAGTAAAAAGGGACCGCGGGACGGTGATGAGCAGTTCTTC; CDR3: CASSKKGPRDGDEQFF
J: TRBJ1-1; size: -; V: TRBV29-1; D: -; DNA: TGCAGCGTTGGGAGGAACACTGAAGCTTTCTTT; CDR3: CSVGRNTEAFF
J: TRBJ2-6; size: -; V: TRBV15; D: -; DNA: TGTGCCACCGGACTTGGGGGCTCTGGGGCCAACGTCCTGACTTTC; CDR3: CATGLGGSGANVLTF
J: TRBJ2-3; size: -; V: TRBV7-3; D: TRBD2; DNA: TGTGCCAGCAGCCCGGCGGGACTAGCGGTGTCAGATACGCAGTATTTT; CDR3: CASSPAGLAVSDTQYF
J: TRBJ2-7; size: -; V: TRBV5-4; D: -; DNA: TGTGCCAGCAGCTTCCTAGCTTCCTACGAGCAGTACTTC; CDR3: CASSFLASYEQYF